A selection of T cell receptor beta chains follows, all from one sample in a study of OX40 agonist ivuxolimab in advanced cancers. The table came from immunoSEQ multiplex PCR; TCRdb's copy has only in-frame clones and leaves some out. The top ten clones hold approximately 0.5% of a sample with approximately 77,000 clones, over 80% of them seen once. Here the sequenced sample was CD4+ or CD8+ T cells sorted from blood, taken in a trial of the OX40 agonist ivuxolimab. All receptors come from an adult with an advanced solid tumor such as melanoma, head and neck, liver or kidney cancer. Both conserved end residues are part of each CDR3. Fields, in order: J gene, V gene, clone size, D gene, CDR3 length, CDR3 DNA, CDR3 protein. The D gene is left open where the match is weak. Clone size appears in some rows only: once, few, many, or a class for an expanded clone.

j_call: TRBJ2-2
v_call: TRBV4-3
clone_size: -
d_call: -
cdr3_length: 16
cdr3_nt: TGCGCCAGCAGCCAGGGCCTGGCCCGCGGAACCGGGGAGCTGTTTTTT
cdr3_aa: CASSQGLARGTGELFF

j_call: TRBJ2-7
v_call: TRBV5-5
clone_size: once
d_call: TRBD2
cdr3_length: 19
cdr3_nt: TGTGCCAGCAGCTTGGGAGTTAGCGGGAGTCAATTACGGGGTTACGAGCAGTACTTC
cdr3_aa: CASSLGVSGSQLRGYEQYF

j_call: TRBJ1-2
v_call: TRBV5-4
clone_size: -
d_call: TRBD1
cdr3_length: 13
cdr3_nt: TGTGCCAGCAGCCGGACAGGGGGCGATGGCTACACCTTC
cdr3_aa: CASSRTGGDGYTF

j_call: TRBJ2-2
v_call: TRBV7-2
clone_size: once
d_call: -
cdr3_length: 12
cdr3_nt: TGTGCCAGCAGCCCCACATCCGGGGAGCTGTTTTTT
cdr3_aa: CASSPTSGELFF

j_call: TRBJ1-2
v_call: TRBV5-6
clone_size: -
d_call: -
cdr3_length: 13
cdr3_nt: TGTGCCAGCAGCTTGTCGCCAGATTATGGCTACACCTTC
cdr3_aa: CASSLSPDYGYTF

j_call: TRBJ1-1
v_call: TRBV11-3
clone_size: -
d_call: -
cdr3_length: 12
cdr3_nt: TGTGCCAGCAGCTCCGGGACTAATGAAGCTTTCTTT
cdr3_aa: CASSSGTNEAFF

j_call: TRBJ2-2
v_call: TRBV10-1
clone_size: -
d_call: TRBD2
cdr3_length: 21
cdr3_nt: TGCGCCAGCAGTGAGTCGGAGGATGAGCGTTGGGGAGGGCCGAACACCGGGGAGCTGTTTTTT
cdr3_aa: CASSESEDERWGGPNTGELFF

j_call: TRBJ1-5
v_call: TRBV10-3
clone_size: -
d_call: TRBD1
cdr3_length: 15
cdr3_nt: TGTGCCATCTGGGGGGGAGGGGGCGGCAATCAGCCCCAGCATTTT
cdr3_aa: CAIWGGGGGNQPQHF

j_call: TRBJ2-5
v_call: TRBV5-8
clone_size: -
d_call: -
cdr3_length: 13
cdr3_nt: TGTGCCAGCAGCTTGGAAGCGGGAGAGACCCAGTACTTC
cdr3_aa: CASSLEAGETQYF

j_call: TRBJ2-2
v_call: TRBV7-7
clone_size: -
d_call: -
cdr3_length: 15
cdr3_nt: TGTGCTAGCAGCCGCGGGGGCCGCTCCACCGGGGAGCTGTTTTTT
cdr3_aa: CASSRGGRSTGELFF

j_call: TRBJ2-1
v_call: TRBV5-4
clone_size: few
d_call: -
cdr3_length: 15
cdr3_nt: TGTGCCAGCAGCTTAGATCCTTCGGGAGCCAATGAGCAGTTCTTC
cdr3_aa: CASSLDPSGANEQFF

j_call: TRBJ2-1
v_call: TRBV7-2
clone_size: -
d_call: -
cdr3_length: 16
cdr3_nt: TGTGCCAGCAGCTTACGTGTAGGGGGAACCTACAATGAGCAGTTCTTC
cdr3_aa: CASSLRVGGTYNEQFF

j_call: TRBJ1-3
v_call: TRBV7-9
clone_size: -
d_call: -
cdr3_length: 15
cdr3_nt: TGTGCCAGCAGCCCTGACATCCTCTCTGGAAACACCATATATTTT
cdr3_aa: CASSPDILSGNTIYF

j_call: TRBJ1-2
v_call: TRBV5-1
clone_size: -
d_call: -
cdr3_length: 14
cdr3_nt: TGCGCCAGCAGCTTGGATGGGGCACGCTATGGCTACACCTTC
cdr3_aa: CASSLDGARYGYTF

j_call: TRBJ2-1
v_call: TRBV5-1
clone_size: -
d_call: TRBD2
cdr3_length: 17
cdr3_nt: TGCGCCAGCAGCTCAACTCCGGGACTAGAATCCTACAATGAGCAGTTCTTC
cdr3_aa: CASSSTPGLESYNEQFF

j_call: TRBJ1-2
v_call: TRBV11-2
clone_size: medium-sized
d_call: TRBD1
cdr3_length: 14
cdr3_nt: TGTGCCAGCAGTGCTACGGGACAGAACTATGGCTACACCTTC
cdr3_aa: CASSATGQNYGYTF

j_call: TRBJ1-1
v_call: TRBV7-3
clone_size: -
d_call: -
cdr3_length: 17
cdr3_nt: TGTGCCAGCAGCCTGGCTGCGGGGTCCGGAGTGGGTACTGAAGCTTTCTTT
cdr3_aa: CASSLAAGSGVGTEAFF

j_call: TRBJ2-3
v_call: TRBV2
clone_size: -
d_call: -
cdr3_length: 16
cdr3_nt: TGTGCCAGCAGTGAAAAAGCCCTACGAGGCACAGATACGCAGTATTTT
cdr3_aa: CASSEKALRGTDTQYF

j_call: TRBJ2-2
v_call: TRBV7-7
clone_size: -
d_call: -
cdr3_length: 14
cdr3_nt: TGTGCTAGCAGCCCAACAGGGCCCCCCGGGGAGCTGTTTTTT
cdr3_aa: CASSPTGPPGELFF

j_call: TRBJ2-7
v_call: TRBV5-1
clone_size: once
d_call: TRBD2
cdr3_length: 13
cdr3_nt: TGCGCCAGCAGCTTAGGCGGGAGCGGCGAGCAGTACTTC
cdr3_aa: CASSLGGSGEQYF

j_call: TRBJ2-5
v_call: TRBV6-6
clone_size: -
d_call: -
cdr3_length: 14
cdr3_nt: TGTGCCAGCAGGAAAAGAGGGGGGCAAGAGACCCAGTACTTC
cdr3_aa: CASRKRGGQETQYF

j_call: TRBJ2-3
v_call: TRBV9
clone_size: -
d_call: -
cdr3_length: 9
cdr3_nt: TGTGCCAGCGTACAAACGCAGTATTTT
cdr3_aa: CASVQTQYF

j_call: TRBJ2-1
v_call: TRBV7-9
clone_size: -
d_call: -
cdr3_length: 10
cdr3_nt: TGTGCCAGCAGCTTCACTGAGCAGTTCTTC
cdr3_aa: CASSFTEQFF

j_call: TRBJ1-5
v_call: TRBV6-5
clone_size: -
d_call: TRBD1
cdr3_length: 16
cdr3_nt: TGTGCCAGCAGTTACGGGACAGGAGGGAGCAATCAGCCCCAGCATTTT
cdr3_aa: CASSYGTGGSNQPQHF

j_call: TRBJ2-1
v_call: TRBV27
clone_size: -
d_call: TRBD1
cdr3_length: 16
cdr3_nt: TGTGCCAGCAGTTCTGACAGGGGGCGCGTCTACAATGAGCAGTTCTTC
cdr3_aa: CASSSDRGRVYNEQFF

j_call: TRBJ1-4
v_call: TRBV12-1
clone_size: -
d_call: -
cdr3_length: 12
cdr3_nt: TGTGCCAGCAGCTTTGTACAGGTGGCACTGTTTTTT
cdr3_aa: CASSFVQVALFF

j_call: TRBJ2-7
v_call: TRBV7-3
clone_size: once
d_call: -
cdr3_length: 13
cdr3_nt: TGTGCCAGCAGCTTAACCAGGGCCGACGAGCAGTACTTC
cdr3_aa: CASSLTRADEQYF

j_call: TRBJ1-1
v_call: TRBV30
clone_size: -
d_call: -
cdr3_length: 15
cdr3_nt: TGTGCCTGGAGTGTAACCCCCAGGGGTCGGACTGAAGCTTTCTTT
cdr3_aa: CAWSVTPRGRTEAFF

j_call: TRBJ1-1
v_call: TRBV7-3
clone_size: -
d_call: -
cdr3_length: 15
cdr3_nt: TGTGCCAGCAGCAGAAGCGGGTATTTGGGCACTGAAGCTTTCTTT
cdr3_aa: CASSRSGYLGTEAFF

j_call: TRBJ2-6
v_call: TRBV5-1
clone_size: -
d_call: -
cdr3_length: 15
cdr3_nt: TGCGCCAGCAGCGTGGGGGGTACTGGGGCCAACGTCCTGACTTTC
cdr3_aa: CASSVGGTGANVLTF

j_call: TRBJ1-1
v_call: TRBV29-1
clone_size: -
d_call: TRBD1
cdr3_length: 15
cdr3_nt: TGCAGCGTTGAAGATCGAGGGGGCTGGTACACTGAAGCTTTCTTT
cdr3_aa: CSVEDRGGWYTEAFF

j_call: TRBJ2-5
v_call: TRBV5-1
clone_size: few
d_call: -
cdr3_length: 15
cdr3_nt: TGCGCCAGCAGCGTCAGGGGGGGTAAGCAAGAGACCCAGTACTTC
cdr3_aa: CASSVRGGKQETQYF

j_call: TRBJ2-3
v_call: TRBV6-1
clone_size: -
d_call: -
cdr3_length: 15
cdr3_nt: TGTGCCAGCAGCGCAGTAACGGGAGTACCAGATACGCAGTATTTT
cdr3_aa: CASSAVTGVPDTQYF

j_call: TRBJ2-2
v_call: TRBV5-6
clone_size: -
d_call: TRBD2
cdr3_length: 17
cdr3_nt: TGTGCCAGCAGCTTCTTAGAGCGGGAGCTACTAGGCGGGGAGCTGTTTTTT
cdr3_aa: CASSFLERELLGGELFF

j_call: TRBJ2-7
v_call: TRBV7-9
clone_size: -
d_call: TRBD2
cdr3_length: 15
cdr3_nt: TGTGCCAGCAGCTTAATGTCCGGGAGGGCCTACGAGCAGTACTTC
cdr3_aa: CASSLMSGRAYEQYF

j_call: TRBJ2-3
v_call: TRBV7-7
clone_size: -
d_call: -
cdr3_length: 13
cdr3_nt: TGTGCTAGCAGCTTAGACCGGACAGATACGCAGTATTTT
cdr3_aa: CASSLDRTDTQYF

j_call: TRBJ1-4
v_call: TRBV29-1
clone_size: -
d_call: -
cdr3_length: 11
cdr3_nt: TGCAGCGCCAGATGGGGTGAAAAACTGTTTTTT
cdr3_aa: CSARWGEKLFF

j_call: TRBJ2-7
v_call: TRBV9
clone_size: once
d_call: -
cdr3_length: 17
cdr3_nt: TGTGCCAGCAGCGTACACTGCCGGGACATAAATTTCTACGAGCAGTACTTC
cdr3_aa: CASSVHCRDINFYEQYF

j_call: TRBJ2-1
v_call: TRBV5-1
clone_size: few
d_call: -
cdr3_length: 13
cdr3_nt: TGCGCCAGCAGCTTGGCTTGGGTATCTGAGCAGTTCTTC
cdr3_aa: CASSLAWVSEQFF

j_call: TRBJ2-7
v_call: TRBV29-1
clone_size: few
d_call: -
cdr3_length: 14
cdr3_nt: TGCAGCGTTGGGCCGTCGACAGGGAGGTACGAGCAGTACTTC
cdr3_aa: CSVGPSTGRYEQYF

j_call: TRBJ1-4
v_call: TRBV11-1
clone_size: -
d_call: -
cdr3_length: 15
cdr3_nt: TGTGCCAGCAGCTCGTATGAAGCAACTAATGAAAAACTGTTTTTT
cdr3_aa: CASSSYEATNEKLFF

j_call: TRBJ2-2
v_call: TRBV7-9
clone_size: -
d_call: -
cdr3_length: 19
cdr3_nt: TGTGCCAGCAGTTTAGGGTCCCTACGAGAGCGGCCGAACACCGGGGAGCTGTTTTTT
cdr3_aa: CASSLGSLRERPNTGELFF

j_call: TRBJ2-5
v_call: TRBV4-1
clone_size: -
d_call: TRBD1
cdr3_length: 19
cdr3_nt: TGCGCCAGCAGCCAATCTGGCAGGACGAGAACAGGGGGCCAAGAGACCCAGTACTTC
cdr3_aa: CASSQSGRTRTGGQETQYF

j_call: TRBJ2-5
v_call: TRBV5-1
clone_size: -
d_call: -
cdr3_length: 15
cdr3_nt: TGCGCCAGCAGCTTGGGGACAACGAACGGAGAGACCCAGTACTTC
cdr3_aa: CASSLGTTNGETQYF

j_call: TRBJ1-2
v_call: TRBV10-3
clone_size: -
d_call: -
cdr3_length: 16
cdr3_nt: TGTGCCATCAGTGCCCTAGGGGGGGAGGCTAACTATGGCTACACCTTC
cdr3_aa: CAISALGGEANYGYTF

j_call: TRBJ2-3
v_call: TRBV14
clone_size: -
d_call: -
cdr3_length: 16
cdr3_nt: TGTGCCAGCAGCCAAGAAGGGCAGGGGAGTACAGATACGCAGTATTTT
cdr3_aa: CASSQEGQGSTDTQYF

j_call: TRBJ2-3
v_call: TRBV6-1
clone_size: once
d_call: -
cdr3_length: 15
cdr3_nt: TGTGTGGTCGGACGGCGGATTTATAGCACAGATACGCAGTATTTT
cdr3_aa: CVVGRRIYSTDTQYF

j_call: TRBJ2-7
v_call: TRBV27
clone_size: -
d_call: TRBD1
cdr3_length: 12
cdr3_nt: TGTGCCACAAAGACAGGGAATTTCGAGCAGTACTTC
cdr3_aa: CATKTGNFEQYF

j_call: TRBJ2-1
v_call: TRBV7-2
clone_size: once
d_call: -
cdr3_length: 12
cdr3_nt: TGTGCCAGCAGCAGCCCATGGTATGAGCAGTTCTTC
cdr3_aa: CASSSPWYEQFF

j_call: TRBJ2-7
v_call: TRBV29-1
clone_size: -
d_call: TRBD2
cdr3_length: 18
cdr3_nt: TGCAGCGTTGAAGATCTGGGGCGGACTAGCGGAAGCTCCTACGAGCAGTACTTC
cdr3_aa: CSVEDLGRTSGSSYEQYF

j_call: TRBJ1-4
v_call: TRBV6-6
clone_size: -
d_call: -
cdr3_length: 14
cdr3_nt: TGTGCCAGCACCACCGGGGGGACGCGCGAAAAACTGTTTTTT
cdr3_aa: CASTTGGTREKLFF

j_call: TRBJ1-2
v_call: TRBV28
clone_size: -
d_call: TRBD1
cdr3_length: 16
cdr3_nt: TGTGCCAGCAGTCTCCCAGGGGGCCCGGGGCCCTATGGCTACACCTTC
cdr3_aa: CASSLPGGPGPYGYTF

j_call: TRBJ1-2
v_call: TRBV5-1
clone_size: -
d_call: TRBD1
cdr3_length: 15
cdr3_nt: TGCGCCAGCAGCTTGGGGGGACAGGCTAACTATGGCTACACCTTC
cdr3_aa: CASSLGGQANYGYTF